Listed below are T cell receptor beta chains from one sample, sequenced in a study of cytomegalovirus exposure and HLA in healthy donors. The data were produced by immunoSEQ multiplex PCR, yet TCRdb's version contains in-frame clones alone and is incomplete. The sample records a few hundred thousand clones, about 82% being singletons. The specimen sequenced was PBMCs. Source of these receptors: a man aged 30 to 39 in good health and CMV-seronegative. CDR3s include the opening cysteine and the closing phenylalanine or tryptophan.

V gene: TRBV7-9; J gene: TRBJ2-5; CDR3 protein: CASSLPGSQETQYF
V gene: TRBV20-1; J gene: TRBJ1-3; CDR3 protein: CSASEGGTIYF
V gene: TRBV7-6; J gene: TRBJ2-3; CDR3 protein: CASSFRLAGPPHGTQYF
V gene: TRBV28; J gene: TRBJ1-2; CDR3 protein: CASSPWDIQNSGYTF
V gene: TRBV19; J gene: TRBJ2-7; CDR3 protein: CASAVDTSSYEQYF
V gene: TRBV6-1; J gene: -; CDR3 protein: CASSEESGVQVEQYF
V gene: TRBV5-1; J gene: TRBJ1-1; CDR3 protein: CASSLEAGRAEAFF
V gene: TRBV2; J gene: TRBJ2-4; CDR3 protein: CASSERVAGGNKNIQYF
V gene: TRBV28; J gene: TRBJ1-5; CDR3 protein: CASGPLNQPQHF
V gene: TRBV4-2; J gene: TRBJ1-1; CDR3 protein: CASSRVAAENTEAFF